The text below deals with one T cell receptor (beta chain). Profiles of TCR beta VDJ and CDR3 were generated from a genomic DNA template. MiXCR, applied by TCRdb to the reads, yields one record per CDR3 protein. In the table there are under 250,000 distinct CDR3 sequences, approximately 60% of which are singletons. Those patients picked for sequencing had displayed CD8+CD57+ cell expansion on flow cytometry. The data were taken from a study of CD8+CD57+ T cells in acquired aplastic anemia. V shed 0 bases and J 3 bases; nucleotides not matched to a gene: 2. Germline V gives CDR1 SGHRS, CDR2 YFSETQ. The CDR3 loop spans 14 amino acids.

The gene calls are TRBV5-1 and TRBJ2-7; 8 bases agree with TRBD2. Specimen: sorted CD4+, CD8+, or CD8+CD57+ T cells (not recorded which) from PBMCs. This clonotype was sampled from a human donor with aplastic anemia. CDR3 loop: CASSLVSGVYEQYF. CDR3 nucleotide sequence: TGCGCCAGCAGCTTGGTTAGCGGGGTCTACGAGCAGTACTTC.